A single sample gave rise to the 16 T cell receptor beta chains below, sequenced in a study of blood T cell repertoires in COVID-19. Using immunoSEQ multiplex PCR, the repertoire was profiled, and TCRdb retains in-frame clones only, with some absent. The sample shows about 460,000 clones, approximately 86% of them seen only once. Sequenced sample: PBMCs or T cells enriched from blood (not recorded which). The receptor set was obtained from a woman in her sixties who had recovered from COVID-19.

On this clone: Other DNA sequences in the same sample also yield this CDR3. The V and J genes are TRBV6-5 and TRBJ2-5, with TRBD2 as a possible D gene (5 bases). The CDR3 length is 13 residues. With 5 bases removed from V and 5 bases from J, the gap between germline ends came to 12 bases. Germline V CDR1 and CDR2: MNHEY, SVGAGI. The CDR3 region has the DNA TGTGCCAGCAGTAAGAGGGTCGTGGAGACCCAGTACTTC. Translated, it gives CASSKRVVETQYF.

The chain combines TRBV21-1 with TRBJ1-4; TRBD1, as called in the table, went unchecked against the DNA. TRBV21-1 is designated a pseudogene. The CDR3 has 19 amino acids. CDR3 region: CASSASKVDRSTTNEKLFF. DNA for the CDR3: TGTGCCAGCAGCGCCAGCAAAGTAGACAGGTCCACAACTAATGAAAAACTGTTTTTT.

The chain links TRBV19 to TRBJ2-2; no definite D call. The germline V gene encodes CDR1 LNHDA and CDR2 SQIVND (reference sequence). The CDR3 is made up of 13 amino acids. The V end was cut by 5 bases, the J end by 3 bases, with 7 bases between. CDR3: CASSSYYTGELFF. The CDR3 nucleotides are TGTGCCAGTAGTTCCTATTACACCGGGGAGCTGTTTTTT. Variable domain in full (rest from reference TRBV19 and TRBJ2-2): DGGITQSPKYLFRKEGQNVTLSCEQNLNHDAMYWYRQDPGQGLRLIYYSQIVNDFQKGDIAEGYSVSREKKESFPLTVTSAQKNPTAFYLCASSSYYTGELFFGEGSRLTVL.

V gene TRBV7-8 combines with J gene TRBJ1-5; the D is unclear. The CDR3 sequence is 15 residues long. CDR1 is SGHVS and CDR2 is FQNEAQ in the germline V gene. Trimming removed 2 bases from V and 0 bases from J, with 8 bases in between. The CDR3 sequence is CASSLNQVSNQPQHF. The CDR3, as DNA: TGTGCCAGCAGCTTAAATCAGGTTAGCAATCAGCCCCAGCATTTT.

The CDR3 sequence: CASSSPPGTGNTEAFF. In DNA, the CDR3 is TGTGCCAGCAGTTCCCCTCCGGGGACAGGGAACACTGAAGCTTTCTTT. V gene TRBV6-5 combines with J gene TRBJ1-1; 8 bases are a match to TRBD1. After removal of 4 bases from V and 1 base from J, the junction contained 8 bases not matched to a gene. The CDR3 covers 16 residues. CDR1 and CDR2 (germline): MNHEY, SVGAGI.

The V call is TRBV21-1, the J call TRBJ2-3; the table's D gene call, TRBD1, was not cross checked with the DNA. TRBV21-1 is a pseudogene locus. The CDR3 loop spans 14 amino acids. This chain's CDR3 is CATIRDRVSDTQYF. The CDR3 DNA is TGTGCCACGATCCGGGACAGGGTTTCAGATACGCAGTATTTT.

The chain uses TRBV6-4 and TRBJ1-6; D is unclear. The CDR3 is 13 residues long. The germline V and J ends were trimmed by 3 bases and 5 bases, with 5 bases remaining between them. Per the germline V gene, CDR1 is MRHNA and CDR2 is SNTAGT. CDR3: CASSEVDNSPLHF. CDR3 nucleotides: TGTGCCAGCAGTGAGGTAGATAATTCACCCCTCCACTTT.

About this clone itself: The same CDR3 arises from other DNA sequences in this sample as well. The chain combines TRBV10-3 with TRBJ1-2; TRBD1 matches at 8 bases. The germline CDR1 and CDR2 sequences are ENHRY and SYGVKD. V lost 0 bases, J lost 1 base, and 1 base stayed unmatched. This CDR3 is built from 15 residues. The DNA of the CDR3 is TGTGCCATCAGTGAGTCGGGACAGGTTAACTATGGCTACACCTTC. Protein: CAISESGQVNYGYTF.

The chain recombines TRBV5-1 with TRBJ2-3; D may be TRBD2 (5 bases). This CDR3 is 14 amino acids long. Germline lookup yields CDR1 SGHRS and CDR2 YFSETQ. V was cut by 0 bases and J by 5 bases, with 10 bases left in between. The CDR3 protein is CASSLDRERDTQYF. Here the CDR3 DNA reads TGCGCCAGCAGCTTGGATAGGGAGAGAGATACGCAGTATTTT. Full variable domain (remainder filled in from reference TRBV5-1 and TRBJ2-3): KAGVTQTPRYLIKTRGQQVTLSCSPISGHRSVSWYQQTPGQGLQFLFEYFSETQRNKGNFPGRFSGRQFSNSRSEMNVSTLELGDSALYLCASSLDRERDTQYFGPGTRLTVL.

The chain recombines TRBV18 with TRBJ2-7, with D possibly being TRBD1 (5 bases). Trimming pared 1 base from V and 5 bases from J, leaving 9 bases between. Germline CDR1 and CDR2: KGHSH and LQKENI. The CDR3 is 13 amino acids. The DNA for the CDR3 is TGTGCCAGCTCACCACAGGGGCTCGACGAGCAGTACGTC. The encoded protein is CASSPQGLDEQYV.

The chain combines TRBV5-8 with TRBJ1-2; 8 nucleotides line up with TRBD1. V dropped 4 bases and J dropped 5; count of bases not matched to a gene: 7. From germline, CDR1 is SGHTS and CDR2 YDEGEE. There are 14 residues in the CDR3. This CDR3 is CASSHWTGSYGYTF. The CDR3 nucleotides are TGTGCCAGCAGCCATTGGACAGGGAGTTATGGCTACACCTTC.

The rearrangement links TRBV27 to TRBJ2-7, with TRBD1 matching 10 bases. The CDR3 has 16 residues. The germline V gene encodes CDR1 MNHEY and CDR2 SMNVEV (reference sequence). Trimming removed 3 bases from V and 5 bases from J; junction bases left unmatched: 10. CDR3: CASSFPPGQGNHEQYF. CDR3 DNA sequence: TGTGCCAGCAGTTTTCCACCGGGACAGGGGAACCACGAGCAGTACTTC.

In this sample, this clone turned up a few times. The chain recombines TRBV7-9 with TRBJ1-6; 9 nucleotides align to TRBD1. Trimming cost V 5 bases and J 12 bases; bases outside gene matches: 2. Germline lookup yields CDR1 SEHNR and CDR2 FQNEAQ (reference sequence). The CDR3 covers 12 residues. CDR3 loop: CASSRGQGPLHF. The CDR3 DNA reads as TGTGCCAGCAGCCGGGGACAGGGACCCCTCCACTTT.

The chain recombines TRBV12-3 or TRBV12-4 with TRBJ1-5, with unresolved D. Trimming took 0 bases from V and 11 from J, leaving 8 bases between them. The length of the CDR3 is 12 residues. This CDR3 is CASSLAPQAQHF. The CDR3 region has the DNA TGTGCCAGCAGTTTAGCACCCCAGGCCCAGCATTTT.

CDR3 loop: CASSHRDRVNTEAFF. CDR3 coding DNA: TGTGCCAGCAGCCACCGGGACAGGGTGAACACTGAAGCTTTCTTT. V usage is TRBV11-2 and J usage is TRBJ1-1, with 9 bases aligning to TRBD1. V lost 5 bases to trimming and J lost 0 bases; unmatched junction nucleotides: 4. Germline loops: CDR1 SGHAT, CDR2 FQNNGV. The length of the CDR3 is 15 residues. Full variable domain (missing parts from reference TRBV11-2 and TRBJ1-1): EAGVAQSPRYKIIEKRQSVAFWCNPISGHATLYWYQQILGQGPKLLIQFQNNGVVDDSQLPKDRFSAERLKGVDSTLKIQPAKLEDSAVYLCASSHRDRVNTEAFFGQGTRLTVV.

The rearrangement uses TRBV3-1 (or the pseudogene TRBV3-2) and TRBJ2-3; the D is unclear. The V end lost 5 bases, the J end lost 10 bases, and 13 bases lay between the germline ends. The CDR3 runs 12 residues. Germline V gene lookup returns CDR1 LGHDT and CDR2 YNNKEL (reference sequence). The CDR3 DNA follows: TGTGCCAGCAGCTCCCTCTTAAAGCCGCAGTATTTT. Its protein is CASSSLLKPQYF.